The rows below give T cell receptor beta chains drawn from one sample of a study of blood T cell repertoires in COVID-19. Libraries were prepared by immunoSEQ multiplex PCR; TCRdb keeps only in-frame clonotypes and omits some of them. The sample carries around 150,000 clones, more than 85% recorded once. Sequences were obtained from peripheral blood. All receptors derive from a man aged 18 to 35 with acute or convalescent COVID-19. The conserved cysteine and the conserved F or W are not part of the CDR3 here. Each record gives: J gene, clone size, V gene, CDR3 protein. Clone size is shown for a subset of rows, as once, few, many or a class of expanded clone.

j_call: TRBJ1-2
clone_size: few
v_call: TRBV4-1
cdr3_aa: ASSFQGAKNYGYT

j_call: TRBJ2-7
clone_size: NA
v_call: TRBV6-1
cdr3_aa: ASSEFPYEQY

j_call: TRBJ1-2
clone_size: NA
v_call: TRBV10-3
cdr3_aa: AINRDPNYGYT

j_call: TRBJ2-3
clone_size: NA
v_call: TRBV4-1
cdr3_aa: ASSLGTVTSTDTQY

j_call: TRBJ1-2
clone_size: once
v_call: TRBV9
cdr3_aa: ASSPSVGTRRNYGYT

j_call: TRBJ2-5
clone_size: NA
v_call: TRBV4-2
cdr3_aa: ASSQVPSGTQETQY

j_call: TRBJ1-4
clone_size: NA
v_call: TRBV3-1/TRBV3-2
cdr3_aa: ASSLDGTADATNEKLF

j_call: TRBJ1-3
clone_size: once
v_call: TRBV5-1
cdr3_aa: ASSLSGPGNTIY

j_call: TRBJ1-4
clone_size: NA
v_call: TRBV11-2
cdr3_aa: ASSLQGNNEKLF

j_call: TRBJ2-5
clone_size: NA
v_call: TRBV11-2
cdr3_aa: ASSLDQYSSGGSFGTQY

j_call: TRBJ2-2
clone_size: NA
v_call: TRBV5-1
cdr3_aa: ASSLGLAAPNTGELF

j_call: TRBJ1-2
clone_size: NA
v_call: TRBV11-2
cdr3_aa: ASSLTNIGTGLYGYT

j_call: TRBJ2-7
clone_size: NA
v_call: TRBV30
cdr3_aa: AWRLSGSGYEQY

j_call: TRBJ1-3
clone_size: NA
v_call: TRBV7-9
cdr3_aa: ASSSDRSRGNTIY

j_call: TRBJ2-7
clone_size: NA
v_call: TRBV2
cdr3_aa: ASSKGLAGTYEQY

j_call: TRBJ2-1
clone_size: NA
v_call: TRBV4-1
cdr3_aa: ASSQEGTSGGTNEQF

j_call: TRBJ2-2
clone_size: NA
v_call: TRBV7-9
cdr3_aa: ASSNAGDTGELF

j_call: TRBJ2-5
clone_size: NA
v_call: TRBV5-6
cdr3_aa: ASRFTRGLQETQY

j_call: TRBJ1-5
clone_size: NA
v_call: TRBV7-8
cdr3_aa: ASSLVGGRDQPQH

j_call: TRBJ2-5
clone_size: NA
v_call: TRBV2
cdr3_aa: ASSEGRGAETQY

j_call: TRBJ1-2
clone_size: NA
v_call: TRBV10-2
cdr3_aa: ASSEDAYRGRGYT

j_call: TRBJ2-1
clone_size: few
v_call: TRBV19
cdr3_aa: ASSSRGAPYNEQF

j_call: TRBJ1-6
clone_size: NA
v_call: TRBV3-1/TRBV3-2
cdr3_aa: ASSQQNYNSPLH

j_call: TRBJ2-5
clone_size: NA
v_call: TRBV11-2
cdr3_aa: ASSPRLARYQETQY

j_call: TRBJ1-4
clone_size: once
v_call: TRBV20-1
cdr3_aa: SASTGRVNEKLF

j_call: TRBJ2-5
clone_size: NA
v_call: TRBV7-3
cdr3_aa: ASSALGTGMETQY

j_call: TRBJ2-2
clone_size: NA
v_call: TRBV5-5
cdr3_aa: ASSYSGFAGELF

j_call: TRBJ2-5
clone_size: NA
v_call: TRBV6-5
cdr3_aa: ASSYSGTRIQETQY

j_call: TRBJ2-1
clone_size: NA
v_call: TRBV7-2
cdr3_aa: ASSLEVQRGNEQF

j_call: TRBJ1-4
clone_size: few
v_call: TRBV18
cdr3_aa: ASSPPGAVWYEKLF

j_call: TRBJ2-5
clone_size: NA
v_call: TRBV7-9
cdr3_aa: ASSPPLMIGEETQY

j_call: TRBJ1-1
clone_size: NA
v_call: TRBV10-2
cdr3_aa: ASKGQSYTEAF

j_call: TRBJ2-7
clone_size: NA
v_call: TRBV9
cdr3_aa: ASSPPGAGTYEQY

j_call: TRBJ1-5
clone_size: NA
v_call: TRBV3-1/TRBV3-2
cdr3_aa: ASSQDGTGLGQPQH

j_call: TRBJ1-5
clone_size: NA
v_call: TRBV19
cdr3_aa: ASSKRGRADNQPQH

j_call: TRBJ1-2
clone_size: NA
v_call: TRBV6-1
cdr3_aa: ASSEGTAGGYGYT

j_call: TRBJ1-1
clone_size: NA
v_call: TRBV4-2
cdr3_aa: ASSQGEMNTEAF

j_call: TRBJ1-1
clone_size: NA
v_call: TRBV30
cdr3_aa: AWIRGWGNTEAF

j_call: TRBJ1-1
clone_size: few
v_call: TRBV30
cdr3_aa: AWSVGARNTEAF